Only one count was recorded for the clone carrying this T cell receptor (beta chain). This specimen belongs to a study of shared clonotypes between healthy human individuals. CDR3 length: 17 amino acids. The V segment lost 2 bases and the J segment 2 bases; nucleotides outside the gene matches: 11. The germline V gene encodes CDR1 MNHEY and CDR2 SMNVEV (reference sequence). Sequencing was performed with immunoSEQ multiplex PCR; in TCRdb, only in-frame clones are kept and a portion is missing. This table holds hundreds of thousands of clones, around 77% found once. All donors were healthy HIV-negative adults lacking recent acute infections or vaccinations. The donor cohort consisted entirely of Caucasian adults residing in Nashville, Tennessee.

Sequencing was performed on PBMCs. This clonotype was sampled from a woman between 35 and 50 years old in good health. Some clones in this sample may be carry-over from other donors' samples. The chain couples TRBV27 to TRBJ2-5, with 7 bases lining up with TRBD1. The CDR3 is CASSLTGVRSLQETQYF. The CDR3 DNA sequence: TGTGCCAGCAGTTTAACAGGGGTACGCAGCCTGCAAGAGACCCAGTACTTC.